One and the same sample provided the 30 T cell receptor beta chains below, sequenced in a study of cytomegalovirus exposure and HLA in healthy donors. Use of 60 Vbeta and 13 Jbeta primers characterized the PCR. Assay: immunoSEQ multiplex PCR; the TCRdb copy retains only in-frame clones and omits some. This table has roughly 180,000 clones, about 82% appearing once. Sequencing was carried out using PBMCs. The receptors originated from a male donor in good health and CMV-seronegative.

The rearrangement joins TRBV7-9 to TRBJ2-1; 9 bases map to TRBD2. Germline lookup yields CDR1 SEHNR and CDR2 FQNEAQ (reference sequence). V lost 5 bases and J lost 6; bases outside the gene matches: 11. The CDR3 loop spans 16 amino acids. DNA of the CDR3: TGTGCCAGCAGCCCCTTTGGCGGGGGGGCCTCCAATGAGCAGTTCTTC. Translated: CASSPFGGGASNEQFF.

V and J are TRBV7-9 and TRBJ2-7; 9 bases agree with TRBD1. The trim removed 3 bases at V and 3 bases at J, leaving 3 bases unmatched. The CDR3 spans 14 residues. Germline loops: CDR1 SEHNR, CDR2 FQNEAQ (reference sequence). CDR3 sequence: CASSFDRGDYEQYF. CDR3 nucleotide sequence: TGTGCCAGCAGCTTCGACAGGGGGGACTACGAGCAGTACTTC.

The chain combines TRBV7-8 with TRBJ1-5, with unresolved D. This CDR3 contains 15 residues. V was trimmed by 5 bases and J by 0 bases, leaving 11 bases between them. From germline, CDR1 is SGHVS and CDR2 FQNEAQ. CDR3 sequence (DNA): TGTGCCAGCAGCAGCGAGTCCAATAGCAATCAGCCCCAGCATTTT. Translated, it gives CASSSESNSNQPQHF.

The chain has TRBV15 and TRBJ2-2, with TRBD2 matching over 8 bases. The CDR3 spans 15 residues. V trimming: 6 bases; J trimming: 0 bases; junction bases outside the gene matches: 3. Germline V gene lookup returns CDR1 LNHNV and CDR2 YYDKDF (reference sequence). The CDR3 protein is CATRSGGPNTGELFF. The CDR3 nucleotides read TGTGCCACCAGGTCGGGAGGGCCGAACACCGGGGAGCTGTTTTTT.

The chain combines TRBV18 with TRBJ2-3, with a tentative D call TRBD2 (6 bases). V was cut by 2 bases and J by 0 bases, with 12 bases left in between. The CDR3 runs 16 residues. Germline-derived CDR1 and CDR2 are KGHSH and LQKENI. The CDR3 reads CASSPYRGTSTDTQYF. The CDR3 DNA is TGTGCCAGCTCACCATATCGGGGGACTAGCACAGATACGCAGTATTTT. Filled out from reference TRBV18 and TRBJ2-3, the complete variable domain reads NAGVMQNPRHLVRRRGQEARLRCSPMKGHSHVYWYRQLPEEGLKFMVYLQKENIIDESGMPKERFSAEFPKEGPSILRIQQVVRGDSAAYFCASSPYRGTSTDTQYFGPGTRLTVL.

The rearrangement uses TRBV9 and TRBJ1-1; 8 nucleotides match TRBD1. V dropped 4 bases and J dropped 5; count of bases not matched to a gene: 7. The length of the CDR3 is 14 residues. Germline CDR1 SGDLS, CDR2 YYNGEE. Here the CDR3 DNA reads TGTGCCAGCAGCCCGGACAGGGTCTGGACTGAAGCTTTCTTT. Protein: CASSPDRVWTEAFF.

This chain joins TRBV19 and TRBJ1-6; TRBD1 agrees at 11 bases. J gave up 10 bases and V 3 bases, and 5 bases lay outside the gene matches. This CDR3 is 15 amino acids long. Germline lookup yields CDR1 LNHDA and CDR2 SQIVND (reference sequence). The CDR3 sequence is CASSMGGQGESPLHF. The DNA of the CDR3 is TGTGCCAGTAGTATGGGGGGACAGGGGGAATCACCCCTCCACTTT.

The rearrangement links TRBV28 to TRBJ2-7, with D maybe TRBD1 (6 bases). The V end lost 3 bases, the J end lost 2 bases, and 11 bases lay between the germline ends. The CDR3 sequence is 14 residues long. Germline V gives CDR1 MDHEN, CDR2 SYDVKM. CDR3 coding DNA: TGTGCCAGCAGTTTGGACAGTCTTACCTACGAGCAGTACTTC. It yields the protein CASSLDSLTYEQYF.

This clone was seen only once. This rearrangement joins TRBV29-1 to TRBJ2-5, with TRBD2 identical over 10 bases. Per germline, CDR1 SQVTM and CDR2 ANQGSEA. Trimming removed 6 bases from V and 0 bases from J; junction bases left unmatched: 16. This CDR3 region has 18 residues. DNA for the CDR3: TGCAGCGTGCTGAGGGGGGCTAGCGGGAGTAGGTACCAAGAGACCCAGTACTTC. Translated, it gives CSVLRGASGSRYQETQYF.

This chain links TRBV5-1 with TRBJ2-7, with TRBD1 identical over 7 bases. The V segment lost 0 bases and the J segment 3 bases; nucleotides outside the gene matches: 0. Germline V CDR1 and CDR2: SGHRS, YFSETQ. This CDR3 contains 13 residues. The CDR3 nucleotides read TGCGCCAGCAGCTTGGACAGGGGCTACGAGCAGTACTTC. It specifies CASSLDRGYEQYF.

This chain joins TRBV15 and TRBJ2-5; TRBD1 is a possible D gene (5 bases). The germline CDR1 and CDR2 sequences are LNHNV and YYDKDF (reference sequence). V dropped 2 bases and J dropped 2 bases, with 12 bases sitting between them. CDR3 length equals 15 residues. CDR3 residues: CATSRRLGVQETQYF. In nucleotides, the CDR3 is TGTGCCACCAGCAGAAGGCTAGGGGTTCAAGAGACCCAGTACTTC. Full variable domain (outside the CDR3, taken from reference TRBV15 and TRBJ2-5): DAMVIQNPRYQVTQFGKPVTLSCSQTLNHNVMYWYQQKSSQAPKLLFHYYDKDFNNEADTPDNFQSRRPNTSFCFLDIRSPGLGDTAMYLCATSRRLGVQETQYFGPGTRLLVL.

The chain uses TRBV6-6 and TRBJ1-2; D not certain. V dropped 0 bases and J dropped 3 bases, with 11 bases sitting between them. Germline values: CDR1 MNHNY, CDR2 SVGAGI (reference sequence). The CDR3 spans 15 residues. The CDR3 nucleotides read TGTGCCAGCAGTTACTCAAACAATATGGACTATGGCTACACCTTC. This sequence encodes CASSYSNNMDYGYTF.

Concerning this clone: The junction differs from germline at one of its ends, possibly a read error. CDR3 sequence (DNA): TGTGCCAGCTCACCACCGGAGGGACCCCCGCATTTT. It is translated as CASSPPEGPPHF. The chain is built from TRBV18 and TRBJ1-5, with D perhaps TRBD1 (5 bases). This CDR3 has 12 residues. Germline V gene data show CDR1 as KGHSH and CDR2 as LQKENI.

The V call is TRBV5-4, the J call TRBJ1-4; 8 positions match TRBD1. Germline assignment: CDR1 SGHNT and CDR2 YYREEE (reference sequence). V lost 2 bases and J lost 11; bases outside the gene matches: 8. The CDR3 runs to 14 residues. In nucleotides, the CDR3 is TGTGCCAGCAGCTTCACGCAGGGGGCTGGGAAACTGTTTTTT. Its protein is CASSFTQGAGKLFF.

In this sample, this clone turned up a few times. The chain couples TRBV9 to TRBJ1-1; the D gene is possibly TRBD1 (5 bases). V was cut by 4 bases and J by 5 bases, with 15 bases left in between. CDR3 length equals 14 residues. Germline V gives CDR1 SGDLS, CDR2 YYNGEE. CDR3 region: CASSIKEGNTEAFF. The DNA of the CDR3 is TGTGCCAGCAGCATCAAGGAGGGGAATACTGAAGCTTTCTTT.

V gene TRBV9 combines with J gene TRBJ2-7; D may be TRBD1 (8 bases). Per the germline V gene, CDR1 is SGDLS and CDR2 is YYNGEE. Trimming removed 4 bases from V and 2 bases from J, with 16 bases in between. There are 15 residues in the CDR3. DNA of the CDR3: TGTGCCAGCAGCTCCGAACAGGGGGGGACCTACGAGCAGTACTTC. Residues: CASSSEQGGTYEQYF.

The chain couples TRBV5-1 to TRBJ1-1, with TRBD1 as a possible D gene (5 bases). This CDR3 spans 14 amino acids. V lost 0 bases and J lost 5, with 11 bases in between. CDR1 is SGHRS and CDR2 is YFSETQ in the germline V gene. The CDR3 bases are TGCGCCAGCAGCTTGGCAGGGTTCTCGACTGAAGCTTTCTTT. Translating gives CASSLAGFSTEAFF.

The chain joins TRBV19 to TRBJ1-5; D ambiguous. Trimming pared 1 base from V and 3 bases from J, leaving 10 bases between. Germline-derived CDR1 and CDR2 are LNHDA and SQIVND (reference sequence). CDR3 length: 15 amino acids. CDR3: CASSIGGGDNQPQHF. CDR3 bases: TGTGCCAGTAGTATAGGAGGAGGCGACAATCAGCCCCAGCATTTT. The variable domain in full, completed from reference TRBV19 and TRBJ1-5, reads DGGITQSPKYLFRKEGQNVTLSCEQNLNHDAMYWYRQDPGQGLRLIYYSQIVNDFQKGDIAEGYSVSREKKESFPLTVTSAQKNPTAFYLCASSIGGGDNQPQHFGDGTRLSIL.

The chain combines TRBV4-2 with TRBJ1-1; perhaps TRBD1 as D (6 bases). V was pared by 1 base and J by 2 bases, with 8 bases between. Germline-derived CDR1 and CDR2 are LGHNA and YNFKEQ. The CDR3 is 14 amino acids. The chain's CDR3 is CASSQGGGNTEAFF. Written as DNA, the CDR3 is TGTGCCAGCAGCCAAGGAGGGGGTAACACTGAAGCTTTCTTT.

Concerning this clone itself: Distinct nucleotide sequences in the sample also encode this CDR3. This rearrangement joins TRBV19 to TRBJ1-5; 11 bases align to TRBD1. CDR3 length: 14 residues. Germline-derived CDR1 and CDR2 are LNHDA and SQIVND (reference sequence). Trimming took 3 bases from V and 7 from J; bases not matched to a gene: 2. CDR3 in amino acids: CASSIGQGAQPQHF. CDR3 nucleotides: TGTGCCAGTAGTATCGGACAGGGGGCGCAGCCCCAGCATTTT.

The V and J genes are TRBV25-1 and TRBJ2-7; D remains ambiguous. The V and J ends lost 4 bases and 6 bases respectively, with 16 bases between them. The CDR3 extends over 14 amino acids. From germline, CDR1 is MGHDK and CDR2 SYGVNS. The CDR3: CASSGPGVHLEQYF. The CDR3 DNA follows: TGTGCCAGCAGTGGACCCGGAGTGCATCTCGAGCAGTACTTC.

This chain joins TRBV29-1 and TRBJ2-5, with TRBD1 matching 7 bases. The V gene's germline CDR1 is SQVTM and CDR2 ANQGSEA. The CDR3 has 12 amino acids. V lost 6 bases to trimming and J lost 3 bases; unmatched junction nucleotides: 4. Here the CDR3 reads CSVSGGEETQYF. The CDR3 coding sequence is TGCAGCGTCTCAGGGGGTGAAGAGACCCAGTACTTC.

The CDR3 spells CASSPGQGGIYEQYF. The DNA for the CDR3 is TGTGCCAGCTCACCCGGGCAGGGCGGTATCTACGAGCAGTACTTC. The rearrangement uses TRBV18 and TRBJ2-7, with a possible D match to TRBD1 (5 bases). Germline V lookup: CDR1 KGHSH, CDR2 LQKENI. This CDR3 is 15 amino acids long. V dropped 3 bases and J dropped 3 bases, with 15 bases sitting between them.

V and J are TRBV4-3 and TRBJ2-3; weak D call: TRBD1 (5 bases). The V end was cut by 0 bases, the J end by 2 bases, with 9 bases between. The CDR3 consists of 15 residues. CDR1 LGHNA and CDR2 YSLEER come from the germline V gene. CDR3 sequence reads: CASSQERGYTDTQYF. The CDR3 DNA reads as TGCGCCAGCAGCCAAGAAAGGGGTTACACAGATACGCAGTATTTT.

The gene calls are TRBV5-6 and TRBJ1-1; D remains unclear. Trimming stripped 2 bases from V and 3 bases from J, with 11 bases between. CDR3 length: 14 amino acids. The V gene's germline CDR1 is SGHDT and CDR2 YYEEEE. CDR3 region: CASSFSGVDTEAFF. DNA of the CDR3: TGTGCCAGCAGCTTTTCCGGGGTGGACACTGAAGCTTTCTTT.

The chain employs TRBV7-2 and TRBJ2-1; TRBD2 matches at 10 bases. The J segment lost 8 bases and the V segment lost 5 bases, leaving 12 bases of the junction unmatched. The CDR3 contains 16 residues. From germline, CDR1 is SGHTA and CDR2 FQGNSA. The CDR3 DNA sequence: TGTGCCAGCAGCCGAGGTTCTAGCGGGGGAGGCTATGAGCAGTTCTTC. Translation gives CASSRGSSGGGYEQFF. Full variable domain (rest looked up from reference TRBV7-2 and TRBJ2-1): GAGVSQSPSNKVTEKGKDVELRCDPISGHTALYWYRQSLGQGLEFLIYFQGNSAPDKSGLPSDRFSAERTGGSVSTLTIQRTQQEDSAVYLCASSRGSSGGGYEQFFGPGTRLTVL.

This chain joins TRBV18 and TRBJ1-1, with D uncertain. Germline V gives CDR1 KGHSH, CDR2 LQKENI. CDR3 length equals 14 residues. Trimming took off 3 bases at V and 5 bases at J, with 13 bases between the two ends. In nucleotides, the CDR3 is TGTGCCAGCTCACCCGGACCACGAGGGACTGAAGCTTTCTTT. It codes for CASSPGPRGTEAFF.

This clone has just a few counts. In DNA, the CDR3 is TGTGCCAGCAGCTTATTTGGTGGGGGCGCAACTAATGAAAAACTGTTTTTT. Translated, it gives CASSLFGGGATNEKLFF. The rearrangement uses TRBV7-6 and TRBJ1-4, with D tentatively TRBD1 (6 bases). The germline V gene encodes CDR1 SGHVS and CDR2 FNYEAQ. This CDR3 is built from 17 residues. The V end was cut by 2 bases, the J end by 0 bases, with 13 bases between.

The chain joins TRBV5-1 to TRBJ2-7, with 7 bases that match TRBD1. CDR3 length equals 12 residues. CDR1 SGHRS and CDR2 YFSETQ come from the germline V gene. V lost 7 bases to trimming and J lost 2 bases; unmatched junction nucleotides: 3. The CDR3 reads CASSGQTYEQYF. The CDR3 nucleotides are TGCGCCAGCTCGGGACAGACCTACGAGCAGTACTTC.

The rearrangement links TRBV9 to TRBJ2-3; 7 bases match TRBD2. Trimming at V came to 0 bases and at J to 1 base, leaving 5 bases not matched to a gene. In germline, CDR1 is SGDLS, CDR2 YYNGEE. The CDR3 has 16 residues. Here the CDR3 reads CASSVEGGRGTDTQYF. CDR3 DNA sequence: TGTGCCAGCAGCGTAGAGGGAGGGCGTGGCACAGATACGCAGTATTTT.